This paragraph covers one T cell receptor beta chain sequence. Its specific antigen is unknown. Per-base quality was not reported, and no clone a single base away is much larger than it. The CDR3 goes from the cysteine to the phenylalanine over 13 residues. The sequence is cut down to CDR3 DNA, 39 bases in frame from base 1. Taken from the germline V gene (reference sequence), the CDR1 and CDR2 loops are GTSNPN and SVGIG. V loses 0 bases, J loses 7 bases, and the germline ends lie 12 bases apart. TCR CDR3 regions were amplified from genomic DNA by multiplex PCR using the deep immunoSEQ assay. Extracted genomic DNA from each cell subset was distributed evenly across all wells of several immunoSEQ 96-well plates, and each plate was treated as a replicate. Each replicate PCR for sorted subsets received approximately 220 ng genomic DNA, equal to around 32,000 T cell genomes. The purified libraries were quantified using a Qubit 3.0 fluorometer, sized with a Bioanalyzer 2100, and then quantified again using the KAPA Library Quantification kit. Every immunoSEQ 96-well plate was sequenced on a separate single-read 150-cycle Illumina NextSeq 550 flow cell. The paper's processing steps were these. Because only junctional sequences without quality scores were contained in the immunoSEQ output, filtering matching that applied to full-length reads could not be performed. To assign V/J genes and CDR3, sequences were annotated using PyIR, a Python wrapper for IgBLAST v1.9, with IMGT germline references. Reads were filtered out if the reads had weak V/J assignments (E-value above 1e-6), no CDR3, stop codons, out-of-frame junctions, or ambiguous translated residues. V3J clonotypes were defined by identical inferred V gene, J gene, and CDR3 amino acid sequence. Percentage overlap between repertoires was computed as shared unique clonotypes divided by the size of the smaller repertoire. Repertoire richness was assessed with RTK rarefaction, the Chao1 estimator, and Recon v2.1 estimates of unobserved clonotypes. Generation probabilities were computed with OLGA for all TCRbeta clonotypes obtained by the gDNA method from four donors. TCRdb mirrors the immuneACCESS table, restricted to in-frame sequences. Some clones are absent from its copies; in checked studies, under half trace to an unresolved V gene, and the reason for the others is unknown. The V and J calls and the clone size are those of that table, but D and trimming were determined from the DNA. Present in this sample are around 750,000 clones, roughly 70% of which were seen just once. The biggest ten clones account for approximately 1.8% of the sample.

The data originate from a study of shared clonotypes between healthy human individuals (dated by TCRdb to 2020 to 2021). About the study as a whole: The cohort included three men and a couple of women between 18 and 49 years of age. Libraries were prepared and TCR repertoires were sequenced by different laboratories using diverse techniques, in order to increase sequencing depth and limit assay-specific biases. Blood TCR repertoires of about five healthy adults were deeply sequenced to estimate repertoire size and the extent of clonotype sharing between individuals. Leukapheresis yielded between about 0.94 and 8.9 billion PBMCs per donor. Per donor, three plates each were used for CD4 naive and CD4 memory, two for CD8 naive, and one for CD8 memory.

The donors were healthy, HIV-negative adults with no recently reported acute infections or vaccinations. Only Caucasian adults living in Nashville, Tennessee, USA were represented among the donors. CD4+ T cells were enriched by magnetic negative selection, after which naive cells were positively selected on CD45RA and the negative fraction was taken as the memory subset. After blood collection by leukapheresis, PBMCs were isolated using Ficoll-Histopaque density gradient centrifugation and then cryopreserved in the vapor phase of liquid nitrogen. Analytical flow cytometry was used to check the purity and quantity of each magnetically sorted T cell population. From each sorted fraction, genomic DNA was isolated and quantified by UV absorbance on a Nanodrop 2000c. The investigation overall reported the following: Rarefaction of sorted-subset datasets indicated incomplete sequencing despite the large sequencing depth. The small number of donors limited the genetic and exposure-history diversity represented. Only blood was sampled, and tissue TCR repertoires likely differ from those in blood. Based on pairwise subsampling, the degree of clonotype sharing among donors was expected to be affected by sequencing depth. Estimated clonotype richness was generally larger for naive than for memory subsets. Across a few donors, approximately 4.9% of naive CD4, approximately 3.5% of naive CD8, 2% to 2.5% of memory CD4, and over 0.35% of memory CD8 clonotypes were shared. Clonotypes shared by all four sorted-subset donors showed higher generation probabilities than non-shared clonotypes.

This clonotype originated in a woman under 40 in good health. The rearranged chain carries TRBV30 and TRBJ1-2, with a weak D call of TRBD1 (5 bases match). Sequencing was carried out using memory CD4+ T cells sorted from blood. The cell subset or site label of this sample denotes: CD45RA-negative fraction. This receptor carries the CDR3 CAWSVQSGVGYTF. The DNA reads as follows: TGTGCCTGGAGTGTACAATCGGGGGTTGGCTACACCTTC.